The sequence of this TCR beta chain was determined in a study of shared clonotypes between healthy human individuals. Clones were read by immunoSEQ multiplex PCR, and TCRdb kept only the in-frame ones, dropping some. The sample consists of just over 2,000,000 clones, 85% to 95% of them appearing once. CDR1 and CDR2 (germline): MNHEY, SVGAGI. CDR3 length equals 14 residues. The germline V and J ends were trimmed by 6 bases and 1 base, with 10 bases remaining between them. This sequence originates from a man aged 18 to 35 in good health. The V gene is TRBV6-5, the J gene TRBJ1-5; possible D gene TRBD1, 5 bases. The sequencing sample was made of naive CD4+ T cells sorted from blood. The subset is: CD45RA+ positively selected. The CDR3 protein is CASRGLGSNQPQHF. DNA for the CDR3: TGTGCCAGCAGGGGGCTAGGGAGCAATCAGCCCCAGCATTTT.